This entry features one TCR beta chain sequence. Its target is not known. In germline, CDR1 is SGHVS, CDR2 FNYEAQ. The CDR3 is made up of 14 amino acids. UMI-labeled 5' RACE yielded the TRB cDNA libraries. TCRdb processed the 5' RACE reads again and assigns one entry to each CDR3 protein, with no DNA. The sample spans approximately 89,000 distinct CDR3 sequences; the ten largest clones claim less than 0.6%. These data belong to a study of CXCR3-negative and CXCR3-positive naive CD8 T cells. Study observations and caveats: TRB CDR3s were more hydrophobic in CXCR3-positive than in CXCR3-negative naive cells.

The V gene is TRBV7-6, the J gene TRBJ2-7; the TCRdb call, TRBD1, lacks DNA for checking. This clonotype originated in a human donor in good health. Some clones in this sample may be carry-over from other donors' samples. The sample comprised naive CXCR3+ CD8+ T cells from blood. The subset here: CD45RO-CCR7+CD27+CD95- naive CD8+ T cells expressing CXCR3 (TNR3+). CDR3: CASSLETGAYEQYF.